The clone carrying this TCR beta chain was seen ten or more times. Its specificity is unknown. Stable hyperthyroidism: no ophthalmopathy progression over 18 months of follow-up. Pregnant or lactating patients were excluded, as were those with uncontrolled infection or other autoimmune disease. This record belongs to a study of T cells in Graves' hyperthyroidism and ophthalmopathy. Study-wide context: Peripheral blood collection took place at initial diagnosis, before any treatment. General study points: Researchers report that a 13 V-J model separated ophthalmopathy from stable hyperthyroidism.

This CDR3 has 15 residues. Germline V gene sequence: CDR1 MDHEN, CDR2 SYDVKM. V shed 5 bases and J shed 4 bases, with 14 bases lying between them. It was RNA transcripts that yielded the amplified TCR beta CDR3 regions. HTBI primers were used for first-round RT-PCR of the TCR CDR3. TCRdb passed the multiplex PCR reads through MiXCR, listing each CDR3 protein once. The sample has around 340,000 distinct CDR3 sequences, approximately 15% seen once. The sequencing input was blood. This clonotype was sampled from a man aged 25-45 years with Graves' hyperthyroidism. The rearrangement uses TRBV28 and TRBJ2-2; D unresolved. In nucleotides, the CDR3 is TGTGCCAGCAGTCCCCCCCCACTGGGCACCGGGGAGCTGTTTTTT. This encodes CASSPPPLGTGELFF.